The table lists the clone carrying this T cell receptor (beta chain) with many counts. No antigen is known for it. These data come from a study of early T cells in non-severe SARS-CoV-2 infection. Across the whole study: Bulk RNA taken from unsorted whole blood was sequenced, leaving chains unpaired. General observations from the study: Database matching using VDJdb favored anti-spike CD8 responses, with private and CD4 specificities left missing.

This CDR3 comprises 16 residues. V was pared by 6 bases and J by 2 bases, with 18 bases between. Individual cDNA molecules received unique molecular identifiers. Each CDR3 protein gets one entry after TCRdb re-called the 5' RACE reads with MiXCR. The data contain 75,000 to 100,000 distinct CDR3 sequences, roughly 15% of them singletons. The clonotype was recovered from an adult who was a healthcare worker with PCR-confirmed SARS-CoV-2 infection or an uninfected control (not recorded which). The chain combines TRBV12-3 or TRBV12-4 with TRBJ2-3, with a possible D match to TRBD2 (6 bases). The source material was whole blood. The CDR3 bases are TGTGCCAGCAGGAACCGGGACCGGGGGATCACAGATACGCAGTATTTT. Translating it yields CASRNRDRGITDTQYF.